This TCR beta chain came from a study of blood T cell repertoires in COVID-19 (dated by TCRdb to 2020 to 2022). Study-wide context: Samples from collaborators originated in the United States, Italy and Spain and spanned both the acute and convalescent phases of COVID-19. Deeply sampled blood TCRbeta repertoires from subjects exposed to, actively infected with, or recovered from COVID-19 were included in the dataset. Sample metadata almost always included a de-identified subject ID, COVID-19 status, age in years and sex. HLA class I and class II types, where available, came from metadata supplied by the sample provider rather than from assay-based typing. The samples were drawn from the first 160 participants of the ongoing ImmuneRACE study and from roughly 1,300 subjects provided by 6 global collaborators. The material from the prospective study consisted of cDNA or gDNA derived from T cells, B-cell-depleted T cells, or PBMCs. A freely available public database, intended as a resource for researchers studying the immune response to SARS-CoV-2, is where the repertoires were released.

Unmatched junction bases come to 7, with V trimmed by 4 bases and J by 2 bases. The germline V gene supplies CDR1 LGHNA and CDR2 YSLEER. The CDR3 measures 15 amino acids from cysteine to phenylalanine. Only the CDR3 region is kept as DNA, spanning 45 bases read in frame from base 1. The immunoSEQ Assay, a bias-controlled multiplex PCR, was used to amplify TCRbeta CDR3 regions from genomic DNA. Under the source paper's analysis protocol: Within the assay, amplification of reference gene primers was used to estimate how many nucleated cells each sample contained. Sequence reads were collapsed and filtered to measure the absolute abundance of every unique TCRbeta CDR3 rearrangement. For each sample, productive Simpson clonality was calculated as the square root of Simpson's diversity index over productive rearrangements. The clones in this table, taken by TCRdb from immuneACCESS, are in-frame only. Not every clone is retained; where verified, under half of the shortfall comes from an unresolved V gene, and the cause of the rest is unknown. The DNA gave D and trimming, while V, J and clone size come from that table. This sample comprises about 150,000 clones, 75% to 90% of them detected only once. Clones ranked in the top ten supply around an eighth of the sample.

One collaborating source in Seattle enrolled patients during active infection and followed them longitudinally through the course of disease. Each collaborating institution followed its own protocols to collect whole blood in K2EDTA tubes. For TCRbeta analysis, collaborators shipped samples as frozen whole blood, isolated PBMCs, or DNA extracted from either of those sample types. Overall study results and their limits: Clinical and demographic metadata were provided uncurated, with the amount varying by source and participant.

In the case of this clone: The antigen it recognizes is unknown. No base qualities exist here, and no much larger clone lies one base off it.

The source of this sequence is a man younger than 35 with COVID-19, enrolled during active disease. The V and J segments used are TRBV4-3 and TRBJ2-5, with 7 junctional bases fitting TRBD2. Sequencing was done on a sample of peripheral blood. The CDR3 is CASSRALAAQETQYF. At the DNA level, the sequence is TGCGCCAGCAGCCGAGCCCTAGCGGCTCAAGAGACCCAGTACTTC.